In its sample, the clone carrying this TCR beta chain was seen many times. Its target is not known. General study results and limits: Tumor Treg TCRs overlapped most with tumor naive CD4+ cells. Tumor memory CD4+ T cell TCR gene usage clustered with blood and lymph node memory CD4+ cells and lymph node naive CD4+ cells.

The sorted Tregs were CD4+CD25+CD127-/low cells. Deletions cut 2 bases from V and 0 bases from J, with 14 bases between. Germline lookup yields CDR1 MDHEN and CDR2 SYDVKM. The CDR3 length is 17 residues. After constant-region reverse-primer amplification, full-length variable regions underwent semi-nested PCR with Nested Universal Primer A. TCRdb ran MiXCR on the 5' RACE reads and lists one entry per CDR3 protein. The sample shows 40,000 to 55,000 distinct CDR3 sequences, roughly 20% of them seen only once. The chain combines TRBV28 with TRBJ1-3; D ambiguous. The source is a female donor with breast cancer. The sample consisted of Tregs sorted from a lymph node. CDR3 loop: CASSLNREVHSGNTIYF. In nucleotides, the CDR3 is TGTGCCAGCAGTTTAAATCGGGAGGTACACTCTGGAAACACCATATATTTT.